The text below deals with one TCR beta chain. Its antigen is undetermined. The data originate from a study of OX40 agonist ivuxolimab in advanced cancers. Study-level findings and limits: The 0.1-3.0 mg/kg partial responders had among the lowest clonal expansion.

Generated by immunoSEQ multiplex PCR, the TCRdb table keeps only in-frame clones and is missing some. This sample has 50,000 to 65,000 clones; 87% occur once, and the top ten carry about 0.62%. The V and J ends lost 0 bases and 7 bases respectively, with 1 base between them. Looked up from germline, CDR1 is LNHNV and CDR2 is YYDKDF (reference sequence). The CDR3 covers 11 residues. The chain carries TRBV15 and TRBJ2-1; D is unresolved. The sample here was CD4+ or CD8+ T cells sorted from blood, taken in a trial of the OX40 agonist ivuxolimab. The receptor was derived from an adult with an advanced solid tumor such as melanoma, head and neck, liver or kidney cancer. The DNA of the CDR3 is TGTGCCACCAGCAGAGAGAATGAGCAGTTCTTC. It is translated as CATSRENEQFF.